This TCR beta chain was recorded in a study of blood T cell repertoires in COVID-19. Study information: The United States, Italy and Spain supplied acute and convalescent COVID-19 samples. From T cells, B-cell-depleted T cells, or PBMCs came the material, which was cDNA or gDNA.

As handled by the study authors: Reference gene primer amplification yielded estimated nucleated cell counts. This table comes from immunoSEQ multiplex PCR, and its TCRdb copy is limited to in-frame clones, with some not included. Clone size and the V and J calls come from that table; the DNA yielded D and trimming. The sample contains about 67,000 clones, around four fifths of which appear only once. Trimming shortened V by 5 bases and J by 0 bases, and 14 bases separated the two germline ends. The CDR3 consists of 15 residues. Germline CDR1 is SEHNR and CDR2 is FQNEAQ (reference sequence). V usage is TRBV7-9 and J usage is TRBJ2-7, with D possibly being TRBD2 (6 bases). The TCR sequence derives from a human donor in a cohort sampled during active COVID-19. Sequences were obtained from peripheral blood. CDR3 nucleotides: TGTGCCAGCAGCGAGAATAGCGGAAACTCCTACGAGCAGTACTTC. It codes for CASSENSGNSYEQYF.